This record covers a single T cell receptor (beta chain). The ends lost 6 bases at V and 4 bases at J; junction bases unmatched: 8. CDR3 length equals 16 residues. Germline V CDR1 and CDR2: KGHSH, LQKENI. This record belongs to a study of blood T cell repertoires in COVID-19. Study at large: Donors in the United States, Italy and Spain gave samples during acute or convalescent COVID-19. T cells, B-cell-depleted T cells, or PBMCs provided the cDNA or gDNA that served as material.

Original processing notes: The authors estimated nucleated cell counts from reference gene primer amplification. Using immunoSEQ multiplex PCR, the repertoire was profiled, and TCRdb retains in-frame clones only, with some absent. The V and J calls and clone size come from that table; D and trimming were worked out from the DNA. The repertoire holds about 76,000 clones, with about 83% as singletons. The chain couples TRBV18 to TRBJ2-3; TRBD2 matches at 12 bases. Specimen: peripheral blood. This clonotype was sampled from a man under 40 with acute or convalescent COVID-19. CDR3 bases: TGTGCCAGCTCCCCGAACCTAGCGGGAGGGGCAGATACGCAGTATTTT. Protein sequence: CASSPNLAGGADTQYF. The full variable domain, completed using reference TRBV18 and TRBJ2-3, is NAGVMQNPRHLVRRRGQEARLRCSPMKGHSHVYWYRQLPEEGLKFMVYLQKENIIDESGMPKERFSAEFPKEGPSILRIQQVVRGDSAAYFCASSPNLAGGADTQYFGPGTRLTVL.